This T cell receptor (beta chain) was documented in a study of cytomegalovirus exposure and HLA in healthy donors. The PCR employed 60 Vbeta primers together with 13 Jbeta primers. The method was immunoSEQ multiplex PCR; TCRdb's version includes in-frame clones alone and lacks a portion of them. The sample features 100,000 to 150,000 clones, with roughly 1.7% in its top ten. Study-level points and caveats: Analysis performed later found more than 15,000 TCR beta sequences associated with HLA alleles at 0.05 false discovery rate. Further analysis, carried out later, found HLA-associated TCR beta chains more clonally expanded than equally common other chains. In a later analysis, an Asian-associated ancestry cluster reportedly showed fewer N-insertions than the approximately 700-donor mean. Indistinguishability led to the exclusion of some V segments, TRBV6-2 and TRBV6-3 included.

Comments on this clone: Antigen: not known.

The CDR3 totals 14 residues. Trimming cost V 5 bases and J 3 bases, with 11 bases left between them. CDR1 SGHNT and CDR2 YENEEA come from the germline V gene. This chain connects TRBV11-3 to TRBJ1-5; D perhaps matches TRBD1 (6 bases). The source of this sequence is a man between 18 and 29 years old in good health and CMV-seronegative. The sample comprised PBMCs. The CDR3 DNA is TGTGCCAGCAGCGAGACAGGAAACAATCAGCCCCAGCATTTT. Protein: CASSETGNNQPQHF.